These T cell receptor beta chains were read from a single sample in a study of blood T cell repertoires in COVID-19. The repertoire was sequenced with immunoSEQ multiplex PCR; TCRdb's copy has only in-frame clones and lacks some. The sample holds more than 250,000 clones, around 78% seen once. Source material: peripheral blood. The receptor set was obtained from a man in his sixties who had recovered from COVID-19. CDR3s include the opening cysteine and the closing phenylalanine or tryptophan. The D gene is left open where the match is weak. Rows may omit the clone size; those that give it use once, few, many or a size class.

DNA: TGTGCCAGTAGGGTCTACGGTGCCGGGACAGCACACCAAGAAAGGAATCAGCCCCAGCATTTT
CDR3: CASRVYGAGTAHQERNQPQHF
D: TRBD1
J: TRBJ1-5
V: TRBV19
size: once

DNA: TGTGCCAGCAGTGAAGTCCCGTCGCTAGCGGGGTACGAGCAGTACTTC
CDR3: CASSEVPSLAGYEQYF
D: TRBD2
J: TRBJ2-7
V: TRBV6-1
size: .

DNA: TGCGCCAGCAGCCAAGATCGGCGAAGGACTGAAGTAAGCGGCTACACCTTC
CDR3: CASSQDRRRTEVSGYTF
D: .
J: TRBJ1-2
V: TRBV4-1
size: .

DNA: TGTGCCAGCAGTGAAGCAGGGGGCACTGAAGCTTTCTTT
CDR3: CASSEAGGTEAFF
D: .
J: TRBJ1-1
V: TRBV2
size: few

DNA: TGCGCCAGCAGCTTGGCCCCGGGTAATGAAGAGACCCAGTACTTC
CDR3: CASSLAPGNEETQYF
D: .
J: TRBJ2-5
V: TRBV5-1
size: .

DNA: TGTGCCAGCAGCCAAGATGGGAAGGGGGCTTTCTTT
CDR3: CASSQDGKGAFF
D: .
J: TRBJ1-1
V: TRBV3-1/TRBV3-2
size: once

DNA: TGTGCCAGCATCCCCTCGGAGGTATTTCGAGGCGAGCAGTACTTC
CDR3: CASIPSEVFRGEQYF
D: .
J: TRBJ2-7
V: TRBV2
size: .

DNA: TGTGCCAGCAGTGATTTTCTTGGGACAGGGACCTACAATGAGCAGTTCTTC
CDR3: CASSDFLGTGTYNEQFF
D: TRBD1
J: TRBJ2-1
V: TRBV6-1
size: .

DNA: TGCGCCAGCAGCTTGGCCCCCACGGGAGGGTTGAGACAGCCCCAGCATTTT
CDR3: CASSLAPTGGLRQPQHF
D: .
J: TRBJ1-5
V: TRBV5-1
size: .

DNA: TGTGCCAGCAGCTTAAGGACTAGCGGGAGGCTCCCCTACGAGCAGTACTTC
CDR3: CASSLRTSGRLPYEQYF
D: TRBD2
J: TRBJ2-7
V: TRBV5-6
size: .

DNA: TGTGCCAGTAGTATAGTATCCGTGGCTAGCGGGGGAGTCGCCTACAATGAGCAGTTCTTC
CDR3: CASSIVSVASGGVAYNEQFF
D: TRBD2
J: TRBJ2-1
V: TRBV19
size: .

DNA: TGCGCCAGCAGCTTTGGGTCGGGTTCCAATCAGCCCCAGCATTTT
CDR3: CASSFGSGSNQPQHF
D: .
J: TRBJ1-5
V: TRBV5-1
size: few

DNA: TGTGCCAGCAGTTACTCGAGAGGGGGCTACACTGAAGCTTTCTTT
CDR3: CASSYSRGGYTEAFF
D: TRBD1
J: TRBJ1-1
V: TRBV6-5
size: .

DNA: TGTGCCATCAGCAGGGGGCTTAACTATGGCTACACCTTC
CDR3: CAISRGLNYGYTF
D: TRBD1
J: TRBJ1-2
V: TRBV10-3
size: .

DNA: TGCGCCAGCAGCTTGAGAGACAGGGGGCTCCATGAGCAGTTCTTC
CDR3: CASSLRDRGLHEQFF
D: TRBD1
J: TRBJ2-1
V: TRBV5-1
size: .

DNA: TGTGCCACCAAAGTGGGGGGGACCGGCACCGGGGAGCTGTTTTTT
CDR3: CATKVGGTGTGELFF
D: TRBD2
J: TRBJ2-2
V: TRBV6-5
size: once

DNA: TGTGCCACCAGTGATTGGGGGGGCACCGGGGAGCTGTTTTTT
CDR3: CATSDWGGTGELFF
D: TRBD2
J: TRBJ2-2
V: TRBV24-1
size: .

DNA: TGCGCCAGCTCAGAGGGTCGGGTACAGAGAGGAGTAGGTAATCAGCCCCAGCATTTT
CDR3: CASSEGRVQRGVGNQPQHF
D: .
J: TRBJ1-5
V: TRBV10-2
size: .

DNA: TGCAGCGTTCGGAGCACTGAAGCTTTCTTT
CDR3: CSVRSTEAFF
D: .
J: TRBJ1-1
V: TRBV29-1
size: .

DNA: TGTGCCAGCAGCGTAGGGCTAGCGGGAGGCGAGCAGTACTTC
CDR3: CASSVGLAGGEQYF
D: TRBD2
J: TRBJ2-7
V: TRBV9
size: .

DNA: TGTGCCAGCAGCTTTATGGGACAGGGGAAACCCCCACACGAGCAGTACTTC
CDR3: CASSFMGQGKPPHEQYF
D: TRBD1
J: TRBJ2-7
V: TRBV5-6
size: .

DNA: TGCGCCAGCAGCGCCCTAGCGGGGACCTACAATGAGCAGTTCTTC
CDR3: CASSALAGTYNEQFF
D: TRBD2
J: TRBJ2-1
V: TRBV5-1
size: .

DNA: TGTGCCAGCAGTTACGCCGGGGATGCCTACGAGCAGTACTTC
CDR3: CASSYAGDAYEQYF
D: .
J: TRBJ2-7
V: TRBV6-5
size: .

DNA: TGTGCCAGCAGCCTGGGACATCAGTACCAAGAGACCCAGTACTTC
CDR3: CASSLGHQYQETQYF
D: .
J: TRBJ2-5
V: TRBV5-5
size: once

DNA: TGTGCCAGCAGGCCGACTAGCGGGATGGGCGAGCAGTACTTC
CDR3: CASRPTSGMGEQYF
D: TRBD2
J: TRBJ2-7
V: TRBV4-2
size: many

DNA: TGTGCCAGCTCACCAGGCGGGGGGGCAGATACGCAGTATTTT
CDR3: CASSPGGGADTQYF
D: TRBD2
J: TRBJ2-3
V: TRBV18
size: .

DNA: TGCGCCAGCAAGCGCGACAGGGGGAACACTGAAGCTTTCTTT
CDR3: CASKRDRGNTEAFF
D: TRBD1
J: TRBJ1-1
V: TRBV5-1
size: .

DNA: TGTGCCATGCGGACAGGGGGTTCTGGGGCCAACGTCCTGACTTTC
CDR3: CAMRTGGSGANVLTF
D: TRBD1
J: TRBJ2-6
V: TRBV6-5
size: .

DNA: TGTGCCAGCAGCTTAGTTGCAGTAGATACGCAGTATTTT
CDR3: CASSLVAVDTQYF
D: .
J: TRBJ2-3
V: TRBV7-2
size: .

DNA: TGCGCCAGCAGCTCGACGGGACTAGCGGGAGCTGAGCAGTTCTTC
CDR3: CASSSTGLAGAEQFF
D: TRBD2
J: TRBJ2-1
V: TRBV5-1
size: .

DNA: TGTGCCAGCAGCCTCCCCGTGGGAGATCGTCAGCCCCAGCATTTT
CDR3: CASSLPVGDRQPQHF
D: .
J: TRBJ1-5
V: TRBV6-5
size: .

DNA: TGTGCCAGCAGTGGATTACAATTAGCGGGATCACCCTACGAGCAGTACTTC
CDR3: CASSGLQLAGSPYEQYF
D: TRBD2
J: TRBJ2-7
V: TRBV2
size: few

DNA: TGCGCCAGCAGCTTGCGGCAGGGGAACACTGAAGCTTTCTTT
CDR3: CASSLRQGNTEAFF
D: .
J: TRBJ1-1
V: TRBV5-1
size: .

DNA: TGTGCCAGCAGCTTGCCTAGGGGCGGCGAGCAGTACTTC
CDR3: CASSLPRGGEQYF
D: .
J: TRBJ2-7
V: TRBV5-4
size: .

DNA: TGTGCCAGCAGCCTCGCCGGGACAGTGAACACTGAAGCTTTCTTT
CDR3: CASSLAGTVNTEAFF
D: TRBD1
J: TRBJ1-1
V: TRBV3-1/TRBV3-2
size: .